The T cell receptor (beta chain) described here comes from a study of blood T cell repertoires in COVID-19. Followed over time, Seattle patients had been enrolled while infection was active. Clones were sequenced by immunoSEQ multiplex PCR, and TCRdb holds only the in-frame ones, with some missing. The data show roughly 350,000 clones, around 87% seen once. This clone turned up a few times. V gave up 0 bases and J gave up 7 bases, with 7 bases separating them. The CDR3 is 13 residues long. The V gene's germline CDR1 is LNHNV and CDR2 YYDKDF (reference sequence). The chain recombines TRBV15 with TRBJ1-5; D is unclear. This clonotype was obtained from a woman aged 50 to 60 with COVID-19, enrolled during active disease. The specimen sequenced was peripheral blood. The CDR3 loop reads CATSRDPGQPQHF. The DNA for the CDR3 is TGTGCCACCAGCAGAGATCCGGGGCAGCCCCAGCATTTT.